The clone carrying this TCR beta chain was counted at least ten times. The antigen is unknown. The data originate from a study of T cells in Graves' hyperthyroidism and ophthalmopathy. Study overall: Staff took peripheral blood when the initial diagnosis was made, before any treatment began. Regarding the study as a whole: A model of 13 V-J pairs discriminated ophthalmopathy from stable hyperthyroidism.

Ophthalmopathy patients had moderate-to-severe active disease, CAS ≥3, NOSPECS ≥4, and disease duration under 3 months. PBMCs were derived from 7.5 to 10 ml fresh peripheral blood. RNA transcripts gave rise to amplified TCR beta CDR3 regions. A first-round RT-PCR of the TCR CDR3 used the HTBI primer set. MiXCR was run by TCRdb on the multiplex PCR reads, yielding one entry per CDR3 protein. The sample contains 400,000 to 550,000 distinct CDR3 sequences, around 22% of which appear only once. Germline CDR1 is MNHNS and CDR2 is SASEGT. The CDR3 is made up of 15 amino acids. The trim removed 5 bases at V and 3 bases at J, leaving 8 bases unmatched.

This sequence originates from a young woman with Graves' ophthalmopathy. The chain recombines TRBV6-1 with TRBJ2-7; 9 positions match TRBD1. Specimen: blood. CDR3 loop: CASSPGTGRFYEQYF. The CDR3 DNA reads TGTGCCAGCAGTCCCGGGACAGGGAGGTTCTACGAGCAGTACTTC.